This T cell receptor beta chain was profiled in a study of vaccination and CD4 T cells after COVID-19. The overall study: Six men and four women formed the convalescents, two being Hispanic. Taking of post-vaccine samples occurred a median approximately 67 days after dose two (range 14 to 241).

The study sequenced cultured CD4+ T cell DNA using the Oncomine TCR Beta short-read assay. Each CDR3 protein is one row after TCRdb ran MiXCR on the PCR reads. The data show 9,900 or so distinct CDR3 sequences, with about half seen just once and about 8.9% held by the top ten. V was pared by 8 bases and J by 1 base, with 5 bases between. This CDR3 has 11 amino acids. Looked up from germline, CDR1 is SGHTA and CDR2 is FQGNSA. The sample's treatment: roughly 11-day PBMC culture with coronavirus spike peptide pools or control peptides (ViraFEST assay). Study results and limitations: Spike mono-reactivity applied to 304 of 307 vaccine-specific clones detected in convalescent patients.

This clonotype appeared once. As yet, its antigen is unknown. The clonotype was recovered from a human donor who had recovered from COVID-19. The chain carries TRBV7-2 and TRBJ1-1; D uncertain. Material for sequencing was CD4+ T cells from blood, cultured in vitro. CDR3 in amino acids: CASVQNTEAFF. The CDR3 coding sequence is TGTGCCAGCGTACAGAACACTGAAGCTTTCTTT.